This note documents a single TCR beta chain sequence. This clone was counted between two and nine times. Its binding antigen is unknown. Base qualities were left out, and no much larger clone turns up one base away. The CDR3, cysteine through phenylalanine, is 13 amino acids long. Kept here is only the CDR3 DNA, which spans 39 bases and is read in frame from base 1. A distance of 7 bases separates the germline ends of V and J, which lose 3 bases and 4 bases respectively. The sample's time point label, in plain terms: baseline before first vaccination. Vaccinee samples were obtained from the UK trials COV001 and COV002, which included a single-blind randomized controlled phase 2/3 trial of AZD1222 (ChAdOx1 nCoV-19) in healthy adults. For TCRbeta chain sequencing, PBMC samples from trial participants were taken at day 0 and at day 28 after the second dose. This specimen comes from a study of T cell responses to AZD1222 COVID-19 vaccine (dated by TCRdb to about 2021). Background on the whole study: AZD1222 recipients whose second dose came at about 4 weeks and those whose second dose came at about 12 weeks were combined into one group, since spike-specific TCR depth and breadth did not differ between the two schedules. A total of 230 to 250 trial participants underwent TCR sequencing, of whom under 220 had received two doses of AZD1222 and approximately 26 had received two doses of the MenACWY control vaccine. Trial participants were enrolled into age subgroups of 18-55, 56-69 and 70-plus years, which contained approximately 150, 28 and 58 TCR-sequenced participants, respectively. Study-level results and caveats: Most participants were white British and females outnumbered males, and the authors suggested that clonal diversity may have been underestimated. The whole spike protein was spanned by vaccine-associated CD4 TCRs, and dominant responses were seen in regions 160-218 and 743-854. Epitopes outside the regions mutated in the B.1.351 and B.1.1.7 variants were reportedly recognized by nearly half of the unique spike-specific TCRs. Conclusions about previously exposed vaccinees are limited, since just five or six AZD1222 recipients were seropositive for SARS-CoV-2 at baseline. No day 14 peak-response samples were available, so repertoires were characterized only after the peak T cell response. In the small 56-69-year group, the increase in depth fell short of significance, most likely because of low power. After two AZD1222 doses, spike-specific TCR breadth and depth were significantly higher than at day 0 and than in MenACWY recipients.

The CDR3 regions of human TCRbeta chains were subjected to immunosequencing. The published analysis was carried out like this. Repertoire TCRs were matched against a reference library of SARS-CoV-2-specific TCRs generated with the MIRA antigen-specificity platform. Breadth meant the fraction of unique TCRs that were SARS-CoV-2-associated, whereas depth meant the fraction of total T cells that were SARS-CoV-2-associated. Each spike-specific TCR was assigned to its reactive spike region and to a CD4 or CD8 class using the MIRA data. Log10-transformed breadth and depth values were compared by one-way ANOVA with Sidak's multiple comparisons tests. This immuneACCESS table, as held by TCRdb, lists in-frame sequences with V and J called but not all clones. Of the missing ones, under half trace to an unresolved V gene in checked studies; the others have no known cause. That table supplies the V and J calls and clone size; D and trimming were determined from the DNA. The sample yields 100,000 to 120,000 clones; about 85% were counted once. The ten largest clones take up 3.2% of the sample.

The sequence was obtained from an adult in good health. Sequencing was performed on peripheral blood, taken on day 0 of AZD1222 vaccination. Recombination linked TRBV12-3 or TRBV12-4 to TRBJ1-5, with an unclear D gene assignment. The CDR3 region has the sequence CASSFSGNQPQHF. The DNA sequence is as follows: TGTGCCAGCAGTTTCTCGGGGAATCAGCCCCAGCATTTT.